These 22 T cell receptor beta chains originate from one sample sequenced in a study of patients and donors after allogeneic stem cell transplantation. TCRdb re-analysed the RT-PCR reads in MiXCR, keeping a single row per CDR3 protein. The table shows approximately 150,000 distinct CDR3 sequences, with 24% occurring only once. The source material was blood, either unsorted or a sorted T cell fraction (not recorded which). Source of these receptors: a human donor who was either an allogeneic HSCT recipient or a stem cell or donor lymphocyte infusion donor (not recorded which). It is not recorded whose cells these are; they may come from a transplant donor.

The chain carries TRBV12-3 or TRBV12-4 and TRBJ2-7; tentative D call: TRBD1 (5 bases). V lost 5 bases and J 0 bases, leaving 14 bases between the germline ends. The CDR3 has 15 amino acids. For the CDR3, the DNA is TGTGCCAGCAGTCCAGGGTTGCCCTACTCCTACGAGCAGTACTTC. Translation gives CASSPGLPYSYEQYF.

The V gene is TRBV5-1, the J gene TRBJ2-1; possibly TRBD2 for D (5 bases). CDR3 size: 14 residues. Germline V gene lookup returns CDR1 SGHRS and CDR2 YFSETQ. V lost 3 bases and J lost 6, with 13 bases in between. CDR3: CASSWAPGGNEQFF. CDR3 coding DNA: TGCGCCAGCAGCTGGGCCCCAGGAGGCAATGAGCAGTTCTTC.

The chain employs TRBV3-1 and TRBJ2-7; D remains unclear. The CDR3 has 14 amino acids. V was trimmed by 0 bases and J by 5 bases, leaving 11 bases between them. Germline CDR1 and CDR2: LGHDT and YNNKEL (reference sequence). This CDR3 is CASSQDFIMDEQYF. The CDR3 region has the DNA TGTGCCAGCAGCCAAGATTTCATCATGGACGAGCAGTACTTC.

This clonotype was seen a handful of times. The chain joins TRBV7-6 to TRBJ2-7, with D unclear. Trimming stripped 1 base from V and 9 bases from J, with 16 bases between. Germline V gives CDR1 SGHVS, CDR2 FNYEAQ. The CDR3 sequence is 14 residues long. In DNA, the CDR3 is TGTGCCAGCAGCTTAGTCAGTGCCCCCTACTCGCAGTACTTC. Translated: CASSLVSAPYSQYF.

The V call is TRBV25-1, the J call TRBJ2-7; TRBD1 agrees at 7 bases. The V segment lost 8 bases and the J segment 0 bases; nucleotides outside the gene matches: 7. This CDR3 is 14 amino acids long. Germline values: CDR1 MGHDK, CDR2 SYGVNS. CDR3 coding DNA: TGTGCCAGCGGACGACAGGGAAGCTCCTACGAGCAGTACTTC. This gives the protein CASGRQGSSYEQYF.

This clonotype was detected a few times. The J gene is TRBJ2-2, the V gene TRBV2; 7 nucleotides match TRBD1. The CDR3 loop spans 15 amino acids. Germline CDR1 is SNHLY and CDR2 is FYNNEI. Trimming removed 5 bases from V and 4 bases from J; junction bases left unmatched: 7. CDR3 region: CASSRGGAGTGELFF. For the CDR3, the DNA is TGTGCCAGCAGTAGAGGGGGCGCCGGCACCGGGGAGCTGTTTTTT.

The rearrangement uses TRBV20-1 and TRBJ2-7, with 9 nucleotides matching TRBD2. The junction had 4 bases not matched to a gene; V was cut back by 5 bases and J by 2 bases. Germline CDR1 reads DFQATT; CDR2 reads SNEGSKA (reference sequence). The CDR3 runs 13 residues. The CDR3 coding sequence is TGCAGTGCTCTAGCGGGAATTACCTACGAGCAGTACTTC. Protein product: CSALAGITYEQYF.

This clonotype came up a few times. The CDR3 region is CATSRGWSHGELFF. The CDR3 DNA reads as TGTGCCACCAGCAGAGGTTGGTCCCACGGGGAGCTGTTTTTT. The rearrangement uses TRBV15 and TRBJ2-2, with D hard to call. The CDR3 spans 14 residues. Germline CDR1 is LNHNV and CDR2 is YYDKDF (reference sequence). With 1 base removed from V and 7 bases from J, the gap between germline ends came to 10 bases.

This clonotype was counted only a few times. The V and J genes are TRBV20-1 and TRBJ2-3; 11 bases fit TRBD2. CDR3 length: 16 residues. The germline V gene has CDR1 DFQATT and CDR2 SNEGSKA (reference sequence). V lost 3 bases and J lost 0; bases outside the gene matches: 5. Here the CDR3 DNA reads TGCAGTGCTAGCCCGACTAGCGGGACTAGCACAGATACGCAGTATTTT. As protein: CSASPTSGTSTDTQYF.

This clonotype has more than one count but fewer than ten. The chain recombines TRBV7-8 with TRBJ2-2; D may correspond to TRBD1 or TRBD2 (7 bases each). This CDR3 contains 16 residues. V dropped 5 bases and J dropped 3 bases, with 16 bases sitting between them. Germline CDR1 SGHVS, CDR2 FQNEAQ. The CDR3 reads CASSEGAAGYTGELFF. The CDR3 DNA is TGTGCCAGCAGCGAGGGGGCAGCGGGATACACCGGGGAGCTGTTTTTT.

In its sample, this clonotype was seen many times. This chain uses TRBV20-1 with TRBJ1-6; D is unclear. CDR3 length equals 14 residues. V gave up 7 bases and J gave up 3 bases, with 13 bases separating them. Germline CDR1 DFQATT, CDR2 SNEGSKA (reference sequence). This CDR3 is CSVTAADYNSPLHF. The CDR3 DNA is TGCAGTGTCACAGCGGCAGACTATAATTCACCCCTCCACTTT.

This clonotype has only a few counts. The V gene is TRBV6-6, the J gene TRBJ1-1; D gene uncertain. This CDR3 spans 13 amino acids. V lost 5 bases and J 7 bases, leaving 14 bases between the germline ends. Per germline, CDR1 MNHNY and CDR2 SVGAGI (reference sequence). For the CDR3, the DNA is TGTGCCAGCAGTCCTCAAAGAGACCTTGAAGCTTTCTTT. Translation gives CASSPQRDLEAFF.

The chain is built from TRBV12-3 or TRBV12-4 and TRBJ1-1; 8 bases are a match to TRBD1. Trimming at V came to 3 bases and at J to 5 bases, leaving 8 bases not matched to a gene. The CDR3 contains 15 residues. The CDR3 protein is CASSFGRTGLTEAFF. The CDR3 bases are TGTGCCAGCAGTTTCGGGCGGACAGGGCTAACTGAAGCTTTCTTT.

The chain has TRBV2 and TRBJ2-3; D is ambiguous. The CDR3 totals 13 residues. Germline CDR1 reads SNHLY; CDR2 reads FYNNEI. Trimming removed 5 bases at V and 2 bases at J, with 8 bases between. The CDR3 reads CASSQVNTDTQYF. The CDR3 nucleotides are TGTGCCAGCAGTCAGGTTAACACAGATACGCAGTATTTT.

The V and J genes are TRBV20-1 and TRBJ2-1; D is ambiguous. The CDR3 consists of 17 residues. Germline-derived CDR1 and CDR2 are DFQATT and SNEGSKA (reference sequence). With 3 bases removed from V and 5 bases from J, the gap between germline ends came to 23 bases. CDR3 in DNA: TGCAGTGCTAGTACGACTCCGTGGAAGGCTTTTGACAATGAGCAGTTCTTC. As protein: CSASTTPWKAFDNEQFF.

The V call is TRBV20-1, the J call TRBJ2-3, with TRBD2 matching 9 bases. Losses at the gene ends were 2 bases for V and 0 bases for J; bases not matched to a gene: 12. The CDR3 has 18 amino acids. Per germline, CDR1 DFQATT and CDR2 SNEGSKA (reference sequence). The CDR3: CSARPGTGLAGSTDTQYF. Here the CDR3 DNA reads TGCAGTGCTAGACCAGGCACTGGGCTAGCGGGAAGCACAGATACGCAGTATTTT.

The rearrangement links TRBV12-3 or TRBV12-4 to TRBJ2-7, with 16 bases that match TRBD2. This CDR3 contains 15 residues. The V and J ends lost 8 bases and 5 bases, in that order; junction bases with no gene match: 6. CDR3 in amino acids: CASRGLAGGLDEQYF. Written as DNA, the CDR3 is TGTGCCAGCCGGGGACTAGCGGGAGGGCTCGACGAGCAGTACTTC.

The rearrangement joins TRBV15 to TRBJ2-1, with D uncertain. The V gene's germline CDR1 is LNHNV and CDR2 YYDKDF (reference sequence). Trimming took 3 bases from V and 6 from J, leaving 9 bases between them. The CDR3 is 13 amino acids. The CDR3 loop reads CATSSPRSNEQFF. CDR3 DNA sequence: TGTGCCACCAGCAGCCCCCGGTCCAATGAGCAGTTCTTC.

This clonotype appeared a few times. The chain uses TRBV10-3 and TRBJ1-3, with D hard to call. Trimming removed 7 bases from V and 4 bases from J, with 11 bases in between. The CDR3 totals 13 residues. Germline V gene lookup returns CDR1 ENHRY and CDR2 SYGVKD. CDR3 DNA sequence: TGTGCCATCAAACTCCGAGGAGGAAACACCATATATTTT. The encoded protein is CAIKLRGGNTIYF.

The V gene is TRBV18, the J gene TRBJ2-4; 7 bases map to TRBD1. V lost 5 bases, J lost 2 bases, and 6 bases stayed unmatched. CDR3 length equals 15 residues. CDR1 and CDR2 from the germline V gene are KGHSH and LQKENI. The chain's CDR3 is CASSYKTGTKNIQYF. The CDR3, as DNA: TGTGCCAGCTCATACAAGACAGGGACCAAAAACATTCAGTACTTC.

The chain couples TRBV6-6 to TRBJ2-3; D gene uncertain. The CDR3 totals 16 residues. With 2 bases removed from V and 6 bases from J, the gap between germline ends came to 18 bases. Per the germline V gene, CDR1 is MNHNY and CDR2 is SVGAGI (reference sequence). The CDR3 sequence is CASSYTLADTADTQYF. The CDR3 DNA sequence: TGTGCCAGCAGTTACACGCTGGCGGATACGGCGGATACGCAGTATTTT.

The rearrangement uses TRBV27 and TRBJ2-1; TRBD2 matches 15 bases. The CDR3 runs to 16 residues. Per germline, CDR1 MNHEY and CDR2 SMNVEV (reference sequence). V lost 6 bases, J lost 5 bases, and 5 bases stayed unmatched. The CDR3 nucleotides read TGTGCCAGCAGCTGGGGGACTAGCGGGGGGCACAATGAGCAGTTCTTC. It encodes CASSWGTSGGHNEQFF.